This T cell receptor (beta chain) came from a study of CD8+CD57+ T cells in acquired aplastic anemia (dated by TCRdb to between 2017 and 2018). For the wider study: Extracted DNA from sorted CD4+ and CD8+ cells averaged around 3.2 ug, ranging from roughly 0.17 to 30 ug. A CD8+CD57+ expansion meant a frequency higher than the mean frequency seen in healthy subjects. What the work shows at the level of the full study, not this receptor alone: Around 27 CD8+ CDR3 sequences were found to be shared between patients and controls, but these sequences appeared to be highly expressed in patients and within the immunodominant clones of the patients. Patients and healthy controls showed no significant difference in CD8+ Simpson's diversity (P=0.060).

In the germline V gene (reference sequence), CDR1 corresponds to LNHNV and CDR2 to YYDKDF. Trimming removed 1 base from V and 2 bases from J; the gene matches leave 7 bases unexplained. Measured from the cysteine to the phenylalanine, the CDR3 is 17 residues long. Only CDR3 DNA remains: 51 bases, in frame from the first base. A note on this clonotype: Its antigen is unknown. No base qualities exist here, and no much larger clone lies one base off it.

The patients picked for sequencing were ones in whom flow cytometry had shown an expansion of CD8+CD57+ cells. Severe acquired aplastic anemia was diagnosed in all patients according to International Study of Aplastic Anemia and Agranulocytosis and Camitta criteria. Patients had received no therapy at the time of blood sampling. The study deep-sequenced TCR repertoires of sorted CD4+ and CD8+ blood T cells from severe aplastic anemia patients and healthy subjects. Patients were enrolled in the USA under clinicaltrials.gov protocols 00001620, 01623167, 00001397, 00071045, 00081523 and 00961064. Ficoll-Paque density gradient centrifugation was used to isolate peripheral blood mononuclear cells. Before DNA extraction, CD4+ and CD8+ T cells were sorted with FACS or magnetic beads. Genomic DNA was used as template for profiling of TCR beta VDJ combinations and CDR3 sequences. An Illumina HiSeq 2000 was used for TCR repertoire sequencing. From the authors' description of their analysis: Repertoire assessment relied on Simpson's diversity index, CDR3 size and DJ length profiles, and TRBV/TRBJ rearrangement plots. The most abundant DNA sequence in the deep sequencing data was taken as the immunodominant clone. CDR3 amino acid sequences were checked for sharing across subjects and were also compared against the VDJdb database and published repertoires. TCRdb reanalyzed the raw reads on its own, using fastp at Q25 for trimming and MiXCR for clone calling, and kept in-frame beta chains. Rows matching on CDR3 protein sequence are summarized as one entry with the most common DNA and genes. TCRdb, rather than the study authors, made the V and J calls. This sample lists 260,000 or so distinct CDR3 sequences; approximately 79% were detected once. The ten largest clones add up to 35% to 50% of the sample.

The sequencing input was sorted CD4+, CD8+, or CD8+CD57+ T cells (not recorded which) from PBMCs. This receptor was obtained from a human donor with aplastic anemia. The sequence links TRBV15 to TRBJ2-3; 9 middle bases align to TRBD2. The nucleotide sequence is TGTGCCACCAGCAGAGTCGGTAGCGGGAGAGTCACAGATACGCAGTATTTT. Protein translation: CATSRVGSGRVTDTQYF.